A selection of T cell receptor beta chains follows, all from one sample in a study of T-cell memory formation after mild COVID-19. In TCRdb, the 5' RACE reads were re-called with MiXCR into one record per CDR3 protein. The data contain about 360,000 distinct CDR3 sequences, around an eighth of them singletons. Sequencing used PBMCs or a T cell subset sorted from them (not recorded which). All receptors come from a young man who had mild COVID-19 (a few samples of this study predate the infection). Cell type and time point are not known. CDR3s include the opening cysteine and the closing phenylalanine or tryptophan. Fields, in order: D gene, clone size, J gene, V gene, CDR3 DNA, CDR3 protein. The D gene is left open where the match is weak. Not all rows give a size; the values are once, few, many and, for expanded clones, a class.

NA few TRBJ1-4 TRBV19 TGTGCCAGTAGGCCGACCCAAATGAACATGGAAAAACTGTTTTTT CASRPTQMNMEKLFF
NA NA TRBJ2-7 TRBV5-5 TGTGCCAGCAGCCCTCTGACAGGCCTAGCCTACGAGCAGTACTTC CASSPLTGLAYEQYF
NA few TRBJ2-2 TRBV11-2 TGTGCCAGCAGCTCGACAGTTCTCGGCACCGGGGAGCTGTTTTTT CASSSTVLGTGELFF
NA NA TRBJ2-5 TRBV20-1 TGCAGTGCTAGAAATTCGGTCAGCCAAGAGACCCAGTACTTC CSARNSVSQETQYF
TRBD1 many TRBJ1-5 TRBV4-3 TGCGCCAGCAGCCCGACAGGGAATCAGCCCCAGCATTTT CASSPTGNQPQHF
NA few TRBJ1-2 TRBV18 TGTGCCAGCTCACCAGATCTACAGGGTAGCTATGGCTACACCTTC CASSPDLQGSYGYTF
TRBD2 NA TRBJ2-5 TRBV20-1 TGCAGTGCTAGAGGGTGGGGTAGCGGGGGTAATCTTCAAGAGACCCAGTACTTC CSARGWGSGGNLQETQYF
TRBD1 few TRBJ1-4 TRBV5-5 TGTGCCAGCAGCTTGGCCCCGAACAGGGGCTTGAGCGAAAAACTGTTTTTT CASSLAPNRGLSEKLFF
NA NA TRBJ2-1 TRBV2 TGTGCCAGCAGTGGGCCGATTGAGCAGTTCTTC CASSGPIEQFF
NA NA TRBJ2-7 TRBV12-3/TRBV12-4 TGTGCCAGCGCCTCGGGTTACGAGCAGTACTTC CASASGYEQYF
NA many TRBJ2-5 TRBV12-5 TGTGCTAGTGGTTTGGATACGAGGGAGACCCAGTACTTC CASGLDTRETQYF
TRBD2 NA TRBJ2-3 TRBV9 TGTGCCAGCAGCGTAGGAAGTAGCGGGGGAAGTAATACGCAGTATTTT CASSVGSSGGSNTQYF
TRBD1 NA TRBJ1-3 TRBV18 TGTGCCAGCTCAGCCCTACAGGGGCCTGGAAACACCATATATTTT CASSALQGPGNTIYF
TRBD2 NA TRBJ2-5 TRBV6-5 TGTGCCAGCAATCTAGCGGGGGGAACCCAGTACTTC CASNLAGGTQYF
NA few TRBJ2-6 TRBV7-3 TGTGCCAGCAGCCTCCGGACAGCCAACTCTGGGGCCAACGTCCTGACTTTC CASSLRTANSGANVLTF